The present entry profiles one T cell receptor (beta chain) with its context. The target antigen is unknown. The study sampled blood at baseline, cycle 4 day 1, and cycle 7 day 1. Produced via immunoSEQ multiplex PCR; TCRdb's table is partial and in-frame only. The table lists around 52,000 clones, 75% to 85% of them singletons. The entry originates in a study of OX40 agonist ivuxolimab in advanced cancers. For the study at large: An agonistic human IgG2 monoclonal antibody against OX40 (CD134) was given. Subjects had a mean age of about 65 years, with a range of 23 to 79; more than 70% were male. Overall study findings and caveats: More expanded clones were seen, on average, in CD8+ T cells than in CD4+.

CDR1 and CDR2 (germline): SGHAT, FQNNGV. Trimming removed 0 bases from V and 6 bases from J, with 8 bases in between. The CDR3 is 14 amino acids. The chain carries TRBV11-2 and TRBJ2-2; tentatively, D is TRBD1 or TRBD2 (5 bases each). Sequencing used CD4+ or CD8+ T cells sorted from blood, obtained in a trial of the OX40 agonist ivuxolimab. This clonotype originated in an adult with an advanced solid tumor such as melanoma, head and neck, liver or kidney cancer. The CDR3 DNA is TGTGCCAGCAGCTTAGAGAGAGGGGCCGGGGAGCTGTTTTTT. Translating gives CASSLERGAGELFF. Drawing the rest from reference TRBV11-2 and TRBJ2-2, the complete variable domain is EAGVAQSPRYKIIEKRQSVAFWCNPISGHATLYWYQQILGQGPKLLIQFQNNGVVDDSQLPKDRFSAERLKGVDSTLKIQPAKLEDSAVYLCASSLERGAGELFFGEGSRLTVL.